The rows below give T cell receptor beta chains drawn from one sample of a study of shared clonotypes between healthy human individuals. TCRdb's copy holds only in-frame clones and misses some; the assay was immunoSEQ multiplex PCR. The table includes approximately 1.1 million clones, roughly 74% detected once. Sequencing input: memory CD4+ T cells from PBMCs. The receptors derive from a man aged 18 to 29 in good health. Some clones in this sample may be carry-over from other donors' samples. Both conserved end residues are part of each CDR3. Each record gives: D gene, clone size, V gene, J gene, CDR3 DNA, CDR3 protein. The D gene is left open where the match is weak. Not all rows give a size; the values are once, few, many and, for expanded clones, a class.

NA,NA,TRBV19,TRBJ2-2,TGTGGTGTGGGGGCCGGGGAGCTGTTTTTT,CGVGAGELFF
NA,few,TRBV9,TRBJ2-4,TGTGCCAGCAGCGTAGCTCACGGAGGGGGCATTCAGTACTTC,CASSVAHGGGIQYF
NA,NA,TRBV5-1,TRBJ2-3,TGCGCCAGCAGCTTGGGTACGTCGGGGGGCCCCACAGATACGCAGTATTTT,CASSLGTSGGPTDTQYF
NA,NA,TRBV18,TRBJ2-7,TGTGCCAGCTCACGAGGGGTGAAATCCTACGAGCAGTACTTC,CASSRGVKSYEQYF
NA,NA,TRBV18,TRBJ2-1,TGTGCCAGCTCACCACCGTGGCAGGGTAACAATGAGCAGTTCTTC,CASSPPWQGNNEQFF
NA,once,TRBV19,TRBJ1-2,TGTGCCACTGAACAGGGAAGAGGCGGCTACACCTTC,CATEQGRGGYTF
TRBD1,NA,TRBV19,TRBJ1-5,TGTGCCAGTAGTCTCCGACAGGGGATTCAGCCCCAGCATTTT,CASSLRQGIQPQHF
NA,NA,TRBV29-1,TRBJ2-7,TGCAGCGTTGGGTTTTCAGGAATCACCCACGAGCAGTACTTC,CSVGFSGITHEQYF
NA,NA,TRBV10-3,TRBJ2-5,TGTGCCATCAGTGAGTCGGGAAGCGAAGAGACCCAGTACTTC,CAISESGSEETQYF
TRBD2,few,TRBV11-2,TRBJ2-3,TGTGCCAGCAGGCAACCGGGACTAGCGGGTGGTCTGACGCAGTATTTT,CASRQPGLAGGLTQYF
NA,NA,TRBV12-5,TRBJ1-1,TGTGCTAGTGGTTTGACACACAGCACTGAAGCTTTCTTT,CASGLTHSTEAFF
NA,NA,TRBV27,TRBJ2-2,TGTGCCAGCAGTTTATACGGGAGCCCCGGGGAGCTGTTTTTT,CASSLYGSPGELFF
TRBD2,NA,TRBV14,TRBJ2-1,TGTGCCAGCAGCCCGGGACTAGCGGCCAATGAGCAGTTCTTC,CASSPGLAANEQFF
NA,few,TRBV9,TRBJ1-1,TGTGCCAGCAGCGTAGGACAGAAGAACACTGAAGCTTTCTTT,CASSVGQKNTEAFF
NA,NA,TRBV5-3,TRBJ2-7,TGTGCCAGAAGCTTGAGGAGGAGGCCCTACGAGCAGTACTTC,CARSLRRRPYEQYF
NA,NA,TRBV5-1,TRBJ1-4,TGCGCCAGCAGCTTTGATGAAAAACTGTTTTTT,CASSFDEKLFF
NA,NA,TRBV4-3,TRBJ2-3,TGCGCCAGCAGCCAAGATATTGGCAGTTCTACTGCAGATACGCAGTATTTT,CASSQDIGSSTADTQYF
NA,NA,TRBV5-1,TRBJ2-7,TGCGCCAGCAGCTCTATGAGGAGCATCTACGAGCAGTACTTC,CASSSMRSIYEQYF
NA,NA,TRBV9,TRBJ2-1,TGTGCCAGCAGCTCCGGGACTGAGGGTAATGAGCAGTTCTTC,CASSSGTEGNEQFF
NA,NA,TRBV5-1,TRBJ2-2,TGCGCCAGCAGCTTGGCCTTGACAGACACCGGGGAGCTGTTTTTT,CASSLALTDTGELFF
TRBD1,NA,TRBV28,TRBJ1-3,TGTGCCAGCAGGACAGGGGTCTCTGGAAACACCATATATTTT,CASRTGVSGNTIYF
TRBD2,NA,TRBV27,TRBJ2-3,TGTGCCAGCGGGGCTAGCGGGAGTACAGATACGCAGTATTTT,CASGASGSTDTQYF
NA,NA,TRBV30,TRBJ2-1,TGTGCCTGGAGACAAGGGGTAGCCGGCGCCTACAATGAGCAGTTCTTC,CAWRQGVAGAYNEQFF
NA,NA,TRBV28,TRBJ1-1,TGTGCCAGCAGACGCCCCCCCGGGTCAGGCACTGAAGCTTTCTTT,CASRRPPGSGTEAFF
TRBD1,NA,TRBV7-9,TRBJ1-5,TGTGCCAGCAGCCCGGGACAGTCGGGTAGCAATCAGCCCCAGCATTTT,CASSPGQSGSNQPQHF
NA,NA,TRBV4-2,TRBJ1-4,TGTGCCAGCAGCCAAGCCAACATTAACCTGGCAGCTAATGAAAAACTGTTTTTT,CASSQANINLAANEKLFF
NA,NA,TRBV5-1,TRBJ1-4,TGCGCCAGCAGCAGGACGGCTGAGCGTGAAAAACTGTTTTTT,CASSRTAEREKLFF
TRBD2,NA,TRBV11-2,TRBJ2-1,TGTGCCAGCAGCCAAAGACTAGCGGGGACCGGCAATGAGCAGTTCTTC,CASSQRLAGTGNEQFF
TRBD2,NA,TRBV7-9,TRBJ2-5,TGTGCCAGCAGCTTGTTAGCGGGAGGGGAGACCCAGTACTTC,CASSLLAGGETQYF
TRBD1,NA,TRBV15,TRBJ1-2,TGTGCCACCAGCAGCCGGGTACAGGGGGCCAACTATGGCTACACCTTC,CATSSRVQGANYGYTF
NA,many,TRBV2,TRBJ1-3,TGTGCCAGCAGTTACATCGGGACGGGCGGCGGAAACACCATATATTTT,CASSYIGTGGGNTIYF
NA,NA,TRBV27,TRBJ1-5,TGTGCCAGCAGTTTTAGCACCTATAGCAATCAGCCCCAGCATTTT,CASSFSTYSNQPQHF
TRBD1,NA,TRBV6-1,TRBJ2-7,TGTGCCAGCAGTTCCCCGGACAGGGGGCTGTACGAGCAGTACTTC,CASSSPDRGLYEQYF
NA,NA,TRBV5-1,TRBJ2-2,TGCGCCAGCAGCCGAGGACTCGGGGACGTCGGGGAGCTGTTTTTT,CASSRGLGDVGELFF
TRBD2,once,TRBV5-1,TRBJ2-3,TGCGCCAGCAGCTTGGCCCGACTAGCGGGTCGCACAGATACGCAGTATTTT,CASSLARLAGRTDTQYF
TRBD1,NA,TRBV6-1,TRBJ2-7,TGTGCCAGCAGTGAATTGGGACAGTCCTACGAGCAGTACTTC,CASSELGQSYEQYF
NA,NA,TRBV18,TRBJ1-5,TGTGCCAGCTCACCACTGGGGATAAATAGCAATCAGCCCCAGCATTTT,CASSPLGINSNQPQHF
NA,NA,TRBV5-1,TRBJ1-3,TGCGCCAGCAGCTTGGCCGGGACCTCCTCTGGAAACACCATATATTTT,CASSLAGTSSGNTIYF
TRBD2,NA,TRBV6-5,TRBJ2-4,TGTGCCAGCAGCTCTCCGACTAGCGGGAGAGATTTGCAGTACTTC,CASSSPTSGRDLQYF
TRBD1,NA,TRBV5-6,TRBJ1-4,TGTGCCAGCAGCTTACAGGGGAGTGAGGAAAAACTGTTTTTT,CASSLQGSEEKLFF
NA,NA,TRBV7-2,TRBJ2-5,TGTGCCAGCAGCCCAGCAAGGGGAGAATTCGGGTACTTC,CASSPARGEFGYF
NA,NA,TRBV14,TRBJ2-1,TGTGCCAGCAGCCAAGATTGGGGGACCTACAATGAGCAGTTCTTC,CASSQDWGTYNEQFF
NA,NA,TRBV6-1,TRBJ1-1,TGTGCCAGCAGTAGCTCGGGGGGTACTGAAGCTTTCTTT,CASSSSGGTEAFF
NA,NA,TRBV5-1,TRBJ1-2,TGCGCCAGCAGCTTGGGACACGGTAACTATGGCTACACCTTC,CASSLGHGNYGYTF
NA,once,TRBV6-1,TRBJ1-1,TGTGCCAGCAGTGTAGAGGGAGCGGACACTGAAGCTTTCTTT,CASSVEGADTEAFF
NA,NA,TRBV5-6,TRBJ1-1,TGTGCCAGCAGCTTTTGGGGACGGCAGAACACTGAAGCTTTCTTT,CASSFWGRQNTEAFF
NA,NA,TRBV6-6,TRBJ2-2,TGTGCCAGCAGTTACGGCAGACCCACGAACACCGGGGAGCTGTTTTTT,CASSYGRPTNTGELFF
NA,NA,TRBV4-1,TRBJ2-5,TGCGCCAGCAGCCAAAACAAAGGGGGGTTTGGGGAGACCCAGTACTTC,CASSQNKGGFGETQYF
NA,once,TRBV30,TRBJ2-6,TGTGCCTGGGGACCTGGCAGGGTGAGCTCTGGGGCCAACGTCCTGACTTTC,CAWGPGRVSSGANVLTF
TRBD1,NA,TRBV7-3,TRBJ2-7,TGTGCCAGCAGCCCGGGACAGGGGGCATCCTACGAGCAGTACTTC,CASSPGQGASYEQYF
TRBD1,NA,TRBV18,TRBJ2-3,TGTGCCAGCTCACCGACAGGGGGCTCAGATACGCAGTATTTT,CASSPTGGSDTQYF
NA,NA,TRBV7-2,TRBJ2-1,TGTGCCAGCAGCTTCCCGTGGGGGGACAATGAGCAGTTCTTC,CASSFPWGDNEQFF
TRBD1,NA,TRBV11-3,TRBJ2-1,TGTGCCAGCAGCCCCCGGACAGGGGGCATCGATGAGCAGTTCTTC,CASSPRTGGIDEQFF
NA,NA,TRBV19,TRBJ2-2,TGTGCCAGTGGAGGACCAGCCACCGGGGAGCTGTTTTTT,CASGGPATGELFF
NA,few,TRBV4-1,TRBJ1-2,TGCGCCAGCAGCCAAGATAGGGGGACTCGCTATGGCTACACCTTC,CASSQDRGTRYGYTF
NA,once,TRBV2,TRBJ2-7,TGTGCCAGCAGTGAAGTCTTACGGCTCGAGGGACCCTACGAGCAGTACTTC,CASSEVLRLEGPYEQYF
NA,NA,TRBV7-9,TRBJ1-2,TGTGCCAGCAGTAATATTGGTGGTCGCTATGGCTACACCTTC,CASSNIGGRYGYTF